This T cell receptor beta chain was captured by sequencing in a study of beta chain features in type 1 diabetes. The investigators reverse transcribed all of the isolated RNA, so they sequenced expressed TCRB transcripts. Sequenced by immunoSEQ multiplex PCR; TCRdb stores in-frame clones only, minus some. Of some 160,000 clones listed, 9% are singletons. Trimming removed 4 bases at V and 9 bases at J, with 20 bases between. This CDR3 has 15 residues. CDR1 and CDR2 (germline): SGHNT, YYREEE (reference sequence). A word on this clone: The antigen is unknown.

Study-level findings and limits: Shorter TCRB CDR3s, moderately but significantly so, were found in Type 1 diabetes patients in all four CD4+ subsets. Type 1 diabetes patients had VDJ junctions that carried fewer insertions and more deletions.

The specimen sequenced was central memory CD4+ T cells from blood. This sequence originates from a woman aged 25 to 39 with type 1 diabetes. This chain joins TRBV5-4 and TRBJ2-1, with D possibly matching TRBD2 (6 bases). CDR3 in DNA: TGTGCCAGCAGCCCAACTAGCCATGGGATTGGTGAGCAGTTCTTC. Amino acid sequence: CASSPTSHGIGEQFF.